This paragraph reports one T cell receptor beta chain. What antigen it recognizes has not been identified. No much larger clone is present one base from it, and per-base qualities are unavailable. The data belong to a study of T cells in localized non-small cell lung cancer (dated by TCRdb to about 2020). For context, the study as a whole: T cell repertoires of some 240 early-stage NSCLC patients were analyzed, with tumors being compared against uninvolved tumor-adjacent lungs. The cohort was made up of hundreds of treatment-naive NSCLC patients whose localized lung tumors had been resected. The mean age of the NSCLC patients was 50 to 85 years, with 120 to 150 men and 95 to 110 women.

General study outcomes and caveats: Since the design was exploratory, TCR variables were selected using unadjusted p-values with no false-discovery rate correction. Because multi-region tumor sequencing was not performed, intratumor heterogeneity could not be ruled out. Longer overall survival was associated with higher blood T cell density, whereas shorter survival was associated with higher adjacent-lung clonality. Of the top 100 tumor clones, a median of roughly 60 were detected in paired uninvolved adjacent lung; 28 were also among that lung's top 100. The highest T cell clonality was observed in uninvolved tumor-adjacent lung, where clonality exceeded that of tumor, suggesting that antigenic responses were more focused in uninvolved tumor-adjacent lung.

At diagnosis, peripheral blood, uninvolved tumor-adjacent lung and tumor were collected and were preserved as a mix of fresh-frozen and FFPE material. For TCR repertoire profiling, the blood samples were analyzed as peripheral blood mononuclear cells. TCR beta CDR3 regions were sequenced from DNA using the immunoSEQ Assay. As for how the authors treated the data: To compute T cell density, TCR beta template counts were normalized to usable DNA, which was estimated by amplifying housekeeping genes. Richness was estimated with the preseqR package, extrapolating to 400,000 templates for PBMC samples and 120,000 templates for tissue samples. Clonality was defined by subtracting Pielou's evenness from one. To identify tissue-enriched TCRs, differential abundance testing was run on productive amino-acid clonotypes with a minimum total count of 5 and an alpha of 0.1. The Jaccard Index and the Morisita Overlap Index were used to measure how much the repertoires overlapped between compartments. GLIPH grouped TCR beta CDR3s together with public tetramer-defined viral CDR3s, and a viral motif had to include at least three viral sequences and also show V-gene enrichment. The table was pulled from immuneACCESS by TCRdb, which kept in-frame rearrangements only. Such tables lose some clones; where checked, under half of the loss comes from unresolved V genes, and the rest has no known cause. V and J calls and clone size come straight from that table; D and trimming were deduced from the DNA. This sample holds some 50,000 clones; approximately 86% were observed only once. The ten largest clonotypes hold approximately 16% of the sample.

Including cysteine and phenylalanine, the CDR3 has 13 amino acids. The only DNA kept is the CDR3, 39 bases in frame from the first base. Trimming takes 4 bases from V and 11 bases from J, and the germline ends sit 18 bases apart. Sequences MNHNS (CDR1) and SASEGT (CDR2) are obtained from the germline V gene. This clonotype was obtained from a female donor with stage II lung adenocarcinoma. The material sequenced was PBMCs, taken before any cancer treatment. Recombination linked TRBV6-1 to TRBJ2-7; the D gene is perhaps TRBD1 or TRBD2, each of them matching over 6 bases. The sequence in DNA is TGTGCCAGCAGTGGCGGGACACTACCTGAGGAGTACTTC. This codes for CASSGGTLPEEYF.